This T cell receptor beta chain was recorded in a study of T cell repertoires in cytomegalovirus infection. Turning to the study itself: It was the public TCR beta signatures that indicated both CMV infection and matching HLA type.

TCRdb recomputed calls from the reads with MiXCR, one row per CDR3 protein. The data contain about 500,000 distinct CDR3 sequences, roughly a third of them singletons. This clonotype was counted a few times. Antigen: not known. Whole-study findings and limits: Carriers of CMV and the relevant HLA type were discriminated by public TCR beta frequency. Dominating the ex vivo response were TCR beta clonotypes that were CMV-specific and HLA-C-restricted.

The sequence was obtained from a human donor in good health (CMV status not recorded). Some clones in this sample may be carry-over from other donors' samples. This sample comprised cultured PBMCs, obtained from culture after CMV antigen stimulation.

The CDR3 protein is CASSPETSGGETQYF. In DNA, the CDR3 is TGTGCCAGCAGTCCGGAGACTAGCGGGGGGGAGACCCAGTACTTC. The chain couples TRBV12-3 or TRBV12-4 to TRBJ2-5; 13 bases map to TRBD2. Trimming cost V 5 bases and J 5 bases; bases outside gene matches: 5. There are 15 residues in the CDR3.